This TCR beta chain stems from a study of T cell repertoires in cytomegalovirus infection. The wider study: Public TCR beta signature analysis indicated the presence of both CMV infection and matching HLA type.

This clonotype was seen more than once but under ten times. Its antigen is undetermined. TCRdb re-derived calls from the reads in MiXCR, one entry per CDR3 protein. The sample includes 650,000 to 900,000 distinct CDR3 sequences, 30% to 35% of them seen just once. Study observations and caveats: Across the ex vivo response, the dominant clonotypes were HLA-C-restricted CMV-specific TCR beta clonotypes. The study identified carriers of CMV plus the relevant HLA from cumulative public TCR beta family frequency.

V was pared by 6 bases and J by 0 bases, with 7 bases of the junction left unmatched. The germline gives CDR1 SQVTM, CDR2 ANQGSEA. The CDR3 has 15 residues. The TCR sequence derives from a human donor in good health (CMV status not recorded). Some clones in this sample may be carry-over from other donors' samples. The starting material was cultured CD8+ T cells from PBMCs, obtained from culture after CMV antigen stimulation. This rearrangement joins TRBV29-1 to TRBJ1-1, with 10 bases matching TRBD1. CDR3 amino acids: CSVVRDRGMNTEAFF. As DNA, the CDR3 is TGCAGCGTCGTCCGGGACAGGGGTATGAACACTGAAGCTTTCTTT.